This T cell receptor beta chain was identified during a study of T cell changes during pregnancy in multiple sclerosis. Clones were sequenced by immunoSEQ multiplex PCR, and TCRdb holds only the in-frame ones, with some missing. The sample has about 93,000 clones, approximately 92% seen once; the top ten hold 2% to 2.5%. The V gene's germline CDR1 is LGHNT and CDR2 FRNRAP. Trimming cost V 7 bases and J 2 bases, with 12 bases left between them. The CDR3 covers 13 residues. The source was peripheral blood, collected after pregnancy. This chain connects TRBV12-5 to TRBJ2-7; the D gene is possibly TRBD1 (5 bases). This clonotype was obtained from a female donor with multiple sclerosis, enrolled in a pregnancy study. This CDR3 is CASAPDTTYEQYF. As DNA, the CDR3 is TGTGCTAGTGCCCCGGACACGACCTACGAGCAGTACTTC.